This is a list of T cell receptor beta chains from one sample in a study of a mutant IDH1 vaccine in newly diagnosed glioma. The antigens for these receptors are not known. The repertoire was sequenced with immunoSEQ multiplex PCR; TCRdb's copy has only in-frame clones and lacks some. The top ten hold roughly 3.5% of the sample, which has about 29,000 clones, around 90% seen once. The sequenced sample was peripheral blood mononuclear cells (PBMCs), obtained from a glioma patient whose treatment included an IDH1 peptide vaccine. All receptors derive from a woman aged 35 to 49 with glioma. Some clones in this sample may be carry-over from other donors' samples. The CDR3 runs from the conserved cysteine through the conserved F or W. A D gene is named only where the DNA matches it firmly. Clone size, where shown, is once, few, many, or a class for clones that have expanded.

>TRBJ1-4|.|TRBV2|.
TGTGCCAGCAGTGAACTCGGGACTGATAATGAAAAACTGTTTTTT
CASSELGTDNEKLFF
>TRBJ2-2|.|TRBV5-1|TRBD1
TGCGCCAGTTCGGACAGGGCAAACGGGGAGCTGTTTTTT
CASSDRANGELFF
>TRBJ2-5|.|TRBV5-5|.
TGTGCCAGCAGCCCCCGGGACGGAAGGAGACAAGAGACCCAGTACTTC
CASSPRDGRRQETQYF
>TRBJ2-7|.|TRBV4-2|.
TGTGCCAGCAGCCAAGATCGTCGGCAGGAGTACGAGCAGTACTTC
CASSQDRRQEYEQYF
>TRBJ1-4|.|TRBV2|.
TGTGCCAGCAGTGTGATCTCTTTTTTGGGCCTAGGGGAAAAACTGTTTTTT
CASSVISFLGLGEKLFF
>TRBJ2-6|.|TRBV2|TRBD1
TGTGCCGGACGACAGGGGGACTCTGGGGCCAACGTCCTGACTTTC
CAGRQGDSGANVLTF
>TRBJ2-5|.|TRBV29-1|.
TGCAGCGTTGAAGATTCGGGCGGTTTACAAGAGACCCAGTACTTC
CSVEDSGGLQETQYF
>TRBJ2-7|.|TRBV29-1|TRBD2
TGCAGCGTTTATACTAGCGGGAGAACCTACGAGCAGTACTTC
CSVYTSGRTYEQYF
>TRBJ1-6|once|TRBV5-6|TRBD1
TGTGCCAGCAGCTTCCGACAGGGGCAATCACCCCTCCACTTT
CASSFRQGQSPLHF
>TRBJ2-3|once|TRBV19|.
TGTGCCAGTAGTCCAACATCAAGCACAGATACGCAGTATTTT
CASSPTSSTDTQYF
>TRBJ2-3|once|TRBV11-2|TRBD1
TGTGCCAGCAGACCGCCGGGACAGGCTACAGATACGCAGTATTTT
CASRPPGQATDTQYF
>TRBJ2-2|.|TRBV7-3|TRBD1
TGTGCCAGCAGCCAGGGGGTGGGGAACACCGGGGAGCTGTTTTTT
CASSQGVGNTGELFF
>TRBJ2-2|once|TRBV19|.
TGTGCCAGTAGTACCAAGGGGGGCGGGGAGCTGTTTTTT
CASSTKGGGELFF
>TRBJ2-1|.|TRBV7-8|.
TGTGCCAGCAGCTTTGGAGGGGTTGAGCAGTTCTTC
CASSFGGVEQFF
>TRBJ1-2|.|TRBV5-1|.
TGCGCCAGCAGCTTGGGGGGGTTACAAGGCTACACCTTC
CASSLGGLQGYTF
>TRBJ2-7|.|TRBV7-2|TRBD2
TGTGCCAGCACCTTCGGGGGGGGGTCCTACGAGCAGTACTTC
CASTFGGGSYEQYF
>TRBJ2-2|.|TRBV6-1|.
TGTGCCAGCAGTCGGACGGACACCGGGGAGCTGTTTTTT
CASSRTDTGELFF
>TRBJ1-1|once|TRBV5-1|.
TGCGCCAGCAGCCGGGCTCCTAATTCGGCTGAAGCTTTCTTT
CASSRAPNSAEAFF
>TRBJ1-3|.|TRBV11-2|.
TGTGCCAGCAGTCTAGACAGCACATGGGGAAACACCATATATTTT
CASSLDSTWGNTIYF
>TRBJ1-3|.|TRBV28|.
TGTGCCAGCAGGAGGGTTCCGGGAAACACCATATATTTT
CASRRVPGNTIYF
>TRBJ1-3|.|TRBV6-1|.
TGTGCCAGCAGTATGAACGTTGGAAACACCATATATTTT
CASSMNVGNTIYF
>TRBJ2-7|.|TRBV6-1|.
TGTGCCAGCAGTGAAGCAAAGGACGGCTACGAGCAGTACTTC
CASSEAKDGYEQYF
>TRBJ1-1|.|TRBV5-1|.
TGCGCCAGCAGCTTGGGCGTGGGTGACGCTTTCTTT
CASSLGVGDAFF
>TRBJ2-4|few|TRBV11-2|.
TGTGCCAGCAGCTTTATTCTTACCCGGGGTAAAGCCAAAAACATTCAGTACTTC
CASSFILTRGKAKNIQYF
>TRBJ2-5|.|TRBV5-4|.
TGTGCCAGCAGCACAGCACAGGGTGCGGAGACCCAGTACTTC
CASSTAQGAETQYF
>TRBJ2-1|once|TRBV7-3|.
TGTGCCAGCAGCGTAAATCCCCGCGGGGTGGCGTACAATGAGCAGTTCTTC
CASSVNPRGVAYNEQFF
>TRBJ1-2|.|TRBV4-3|.
TGCGCCAGCAGCCAAGATCATAGTTGGACAGTGGAGGGCTACACCTTC
CASSQDHSWTVEGYTF
>TRBJ1-2|.|TRBV16|.
TGTGCCAGCAGCCAATTGGTCGCCTCTGGCTACACCTTC
CASSQLVASGYTF
>TRBJ2-3|.|TRBV28|.
TGTGCCAGCAGTTTCTCTGGATATTCGCAGGAGTATTTT
CASSFSGYSQEYF
>TRBJ2-7|.|TRBV7-3|.
TGTGCCAGCAGCCAGGACCACGAGCAGTACTTC
CASSQDHEQYF
>TRBJ2-2|.|TRBV7-8|.
TGTGCCAGCAGCCCCGAGCGAATTACCGGGACGGTGAACACCGGGGAGCTGTTTTTT
CASSPERITGTVNTGELFF
>TRBJ1-3|.|TRBV7-8|.
TGTGCCAGCAGCAGCGGGACGGCCGGAAACACCATATATTTT
CASSSGTAGNTIYF
>TRBJ1-2|.|TRBV14|TRBD1
TGTGCCAGCAGCCAACTTTTCGGACAGGGCCCCGTGGATGGCTACACCTTC
CASSQLFGQGPVDGYTF
>TRBJ1-3|.|TRBV7-2|.
TGTGCCAGCAGCTTCGGGGGGCGAAAAGGAAACACCATATATTTT
CASSFGGRKGNTIYF
>TRBJ1-4|.|TRBV6-5|.
TGTGCCAGCAGCCCAGCGGATGCAACTAATGAAAAACTGTTTTTT
CASSPADATNEKLFF
>TRBJ2-5|.|TRBV2|.
TGTGCCAGCCTGGAGGAGACCCAGTACTTC
CASLEETQYF
>TRBJ2-4|few|TRBV21-1|.
TGTGCCAGCAGCAGGGGCGGTTTAGCCAAAAACATTCAGTACTTC
CASSRGGLAKNIQYF
>TRBJ1-1|.|TRBV2|.
TGTGCCAGCCTCGTATACACTGAAGCTTTCTTT
CASLVYTEAFF
>TRBJ2-5|.|TRBV18|TRBD1
TGTGCCAGCTCACCTCCGGACAGGAGCGAGACCCAGTACTTC
CASSPPDRSETQYF
>TRBJ2-3|.|TRBV11-2|.
TGTGCCAGCAGCTTAGGGGAACCAGGGCAGGCAGATACGCAGTATTTT
CASSLGEPGQADTQYF
>TRBJ1-4|.|TRBV7-8|.
TGTGCCAGCAGCTTACTGTCAGGGACTAATGAAAAACTGTTTTTT
CASSLLSGTNEKLFF
>TRBJ2-7|.|TRBV7-9|.
TGTGCCAGCAGCCCCCCGCAAGGTTACCCGCCGTACGAGCAGTACTTC
CASSPPQGYPPYEQYF
>TRBJ2-3|.|TRBV18|TRBD2
TGTGCCAGCTCGGCAAATAGCGGGGGTGCGATCACAGATACGCAGTATTTT
CASSANSGGAITDTQYF
>TRBJ2-1|.|TRBV15|.
TGTGCCACCAGCAGAGATCGGAGGGCCGTGTACAATGAGCAGTTCTTC
CATSRDRRAVYNEQFF
>TRBJ1-5|.|TRBV7-2|.
TGTGCCAGTACCCCCCAGGTTAGCAATCAGCCCCAGCATTTT
CASTPQVSNQPQHF
>TRBJ2-7|few|TRBV12-2|.
TGTGCAAGTCGCTTAAAGGGGGCCCTCTACGAGCAGTACTTC
CASRLKGALYEQYF
>TRBJ1-3|.|TRBV10-3|.
TGTGCCATCACCGAGGGGTACTCTGGAAACACCATATATTTT
CAITEGYSGNTIYF
>TRBJ2-7|few|TRBV6-1|TRBD1
TGTGCCAGCCACGACAGGGAAGGAGGCGAGCAGTACTTC
CASHDREGGEQYF